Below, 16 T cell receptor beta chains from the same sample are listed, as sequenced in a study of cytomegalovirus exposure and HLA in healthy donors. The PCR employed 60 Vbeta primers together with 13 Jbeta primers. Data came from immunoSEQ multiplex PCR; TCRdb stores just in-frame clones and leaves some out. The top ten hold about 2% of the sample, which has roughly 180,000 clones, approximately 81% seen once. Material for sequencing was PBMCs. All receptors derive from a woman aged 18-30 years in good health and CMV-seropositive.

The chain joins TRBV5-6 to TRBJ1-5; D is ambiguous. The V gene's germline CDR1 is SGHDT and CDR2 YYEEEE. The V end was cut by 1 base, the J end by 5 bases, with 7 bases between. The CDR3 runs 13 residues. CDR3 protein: CASSLLRDQPQHF. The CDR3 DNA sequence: TGTGCCAGCAGCTTGCTGCGGGATCAGCCCCAGCATTTT.

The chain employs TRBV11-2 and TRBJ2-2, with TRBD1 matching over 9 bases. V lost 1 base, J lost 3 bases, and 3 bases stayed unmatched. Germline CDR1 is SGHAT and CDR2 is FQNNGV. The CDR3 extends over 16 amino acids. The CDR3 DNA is TGTGCCAGCAGCTTAGTGTGGACAGGGGACACCGGGGAGCTGTTTTTT. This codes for CASSLVWTGDTGELFF. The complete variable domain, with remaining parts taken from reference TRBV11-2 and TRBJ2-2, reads EAGVAQSPRYKIIEKRQSVAFWCNPISGHATLYWYQQILGQGPKLLIQFQNNGVVDDSQLPKDRFSAERLKGVDSTLKIQPAKLEDSAVYLCASSLVWTGDTGELFFGEGSRLTVL.

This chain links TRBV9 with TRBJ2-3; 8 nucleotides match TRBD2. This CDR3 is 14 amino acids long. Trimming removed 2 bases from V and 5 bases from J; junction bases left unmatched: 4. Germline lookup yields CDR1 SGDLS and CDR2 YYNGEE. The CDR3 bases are TGTGCCAGCAGCGTGCGGGGGGAGGGAGATACGCAGTATTTT. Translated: CASSVRGEGDTQYF.

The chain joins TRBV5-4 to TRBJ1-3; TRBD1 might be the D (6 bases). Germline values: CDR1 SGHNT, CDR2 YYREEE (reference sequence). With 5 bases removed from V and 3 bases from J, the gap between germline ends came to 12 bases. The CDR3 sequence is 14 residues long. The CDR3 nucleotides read TGTGCCAGCAGTAACCAGGGGCTTGGAAACACCATATATTTT. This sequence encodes CASSNQGLGNTIYF.

CDR3 nucleotides: TGTGCCAGCACTGCAACTAATGAAAAACTGTTTTTT. It codes for CASTATNEKLFF. The chain employs TRBV28 and TRBJ1-4, with unresolved D. V lost 7 bases to trimming and J lost 0 bases, with 3 bases between them. The V gene's germline CDR1 is MDHEN and CDR2 SYDVKM. The CDR3 extends over 12 amino acids.

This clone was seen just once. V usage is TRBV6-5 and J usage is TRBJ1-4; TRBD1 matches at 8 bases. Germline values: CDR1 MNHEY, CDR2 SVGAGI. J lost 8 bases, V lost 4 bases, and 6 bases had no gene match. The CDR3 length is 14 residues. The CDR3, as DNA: TGTGCCAGCAGTTCAGGGGGCGCTTTCGAAAAACTGTTTTTT. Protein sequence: CASSSGGAFEKLFF.

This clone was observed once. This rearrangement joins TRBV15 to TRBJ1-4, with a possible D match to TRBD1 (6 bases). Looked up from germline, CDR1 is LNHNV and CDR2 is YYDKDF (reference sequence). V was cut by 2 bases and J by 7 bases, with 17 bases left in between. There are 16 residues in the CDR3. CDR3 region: CATSRCFRGGGEKLFF. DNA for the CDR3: TGTGCCACCAGCAGATGTTTCAGGGGAGGGGGTGAAAAACTGTTTTTT.

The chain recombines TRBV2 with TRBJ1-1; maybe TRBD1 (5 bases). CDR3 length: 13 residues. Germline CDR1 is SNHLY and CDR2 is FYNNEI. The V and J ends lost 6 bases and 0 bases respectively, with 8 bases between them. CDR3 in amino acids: CASRGEVNTEAFF. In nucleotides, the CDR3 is TGTGCCAGCAGGGGGGAGGTGAACACTGAAGCTTTCTTT.

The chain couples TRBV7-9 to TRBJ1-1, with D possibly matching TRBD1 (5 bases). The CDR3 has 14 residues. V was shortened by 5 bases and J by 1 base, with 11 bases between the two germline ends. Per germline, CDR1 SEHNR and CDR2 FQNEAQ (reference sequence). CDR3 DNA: TGTGCCAGCAGCCGAACAGGCCCGAACACTGAAGCTTTCTTT. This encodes CASSRTGPNTEAFF.

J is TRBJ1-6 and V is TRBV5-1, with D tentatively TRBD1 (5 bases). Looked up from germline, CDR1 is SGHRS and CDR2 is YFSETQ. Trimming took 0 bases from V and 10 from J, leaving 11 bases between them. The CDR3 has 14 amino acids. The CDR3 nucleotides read TGCGCCAGCAGCTTGGAGGCAGGGAAGTCACCCCTCCACTTT. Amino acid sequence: CASSLEAGKSPLHF.

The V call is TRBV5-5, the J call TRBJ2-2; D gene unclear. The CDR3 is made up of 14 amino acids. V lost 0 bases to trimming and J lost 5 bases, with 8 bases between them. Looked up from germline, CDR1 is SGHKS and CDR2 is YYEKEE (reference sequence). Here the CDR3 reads CASSLAPLTGELFF. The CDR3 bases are TGTGCCAGCAGCTTGGCCCCATTGACCGGGGAGCTGTTTTTT.

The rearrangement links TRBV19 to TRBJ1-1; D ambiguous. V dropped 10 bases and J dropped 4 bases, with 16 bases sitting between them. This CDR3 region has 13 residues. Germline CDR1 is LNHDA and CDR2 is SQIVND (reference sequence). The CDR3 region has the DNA TGTGCCACCGCCGCAACCTGGGCCACTGAAGCTTTCTTT. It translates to CATAATWATEAFF.

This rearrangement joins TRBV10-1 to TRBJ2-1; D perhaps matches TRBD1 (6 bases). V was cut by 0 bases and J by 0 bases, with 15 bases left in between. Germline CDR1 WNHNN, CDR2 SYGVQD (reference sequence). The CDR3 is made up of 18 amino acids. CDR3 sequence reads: CASSESETDRSSYNEQFF. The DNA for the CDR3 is TGCGCCAGCAGTGAGTCTGAAACCGACAGGAGCTCCTACAATGAGCAGTTCTTC.

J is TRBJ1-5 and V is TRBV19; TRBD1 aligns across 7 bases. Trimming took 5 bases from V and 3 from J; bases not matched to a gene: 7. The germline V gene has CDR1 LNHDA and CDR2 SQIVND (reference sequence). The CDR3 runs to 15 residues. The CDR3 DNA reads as TGTGCCAGTAGTGGCGCCGGGACAGACAATCAGCCCCAGCATTTT. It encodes CASSGAGTDNQPQHF.

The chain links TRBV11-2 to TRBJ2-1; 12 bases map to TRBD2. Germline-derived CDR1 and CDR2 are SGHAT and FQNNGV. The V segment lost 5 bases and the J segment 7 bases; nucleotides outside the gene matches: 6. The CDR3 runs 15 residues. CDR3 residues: CASSPLAGGSNEQFF. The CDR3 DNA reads TGTGCCAGCAGCCCCCTAGCGGGGGGGTCAAATGAGCAGTTCTTC.

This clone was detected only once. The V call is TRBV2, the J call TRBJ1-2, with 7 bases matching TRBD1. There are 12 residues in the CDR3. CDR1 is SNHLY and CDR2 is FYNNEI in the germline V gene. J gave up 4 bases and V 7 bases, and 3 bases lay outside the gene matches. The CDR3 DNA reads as TGTGCCAGCAAACGGGACAGCTATGGCTACACCTTC. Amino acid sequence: CASKRDSYGYTF.